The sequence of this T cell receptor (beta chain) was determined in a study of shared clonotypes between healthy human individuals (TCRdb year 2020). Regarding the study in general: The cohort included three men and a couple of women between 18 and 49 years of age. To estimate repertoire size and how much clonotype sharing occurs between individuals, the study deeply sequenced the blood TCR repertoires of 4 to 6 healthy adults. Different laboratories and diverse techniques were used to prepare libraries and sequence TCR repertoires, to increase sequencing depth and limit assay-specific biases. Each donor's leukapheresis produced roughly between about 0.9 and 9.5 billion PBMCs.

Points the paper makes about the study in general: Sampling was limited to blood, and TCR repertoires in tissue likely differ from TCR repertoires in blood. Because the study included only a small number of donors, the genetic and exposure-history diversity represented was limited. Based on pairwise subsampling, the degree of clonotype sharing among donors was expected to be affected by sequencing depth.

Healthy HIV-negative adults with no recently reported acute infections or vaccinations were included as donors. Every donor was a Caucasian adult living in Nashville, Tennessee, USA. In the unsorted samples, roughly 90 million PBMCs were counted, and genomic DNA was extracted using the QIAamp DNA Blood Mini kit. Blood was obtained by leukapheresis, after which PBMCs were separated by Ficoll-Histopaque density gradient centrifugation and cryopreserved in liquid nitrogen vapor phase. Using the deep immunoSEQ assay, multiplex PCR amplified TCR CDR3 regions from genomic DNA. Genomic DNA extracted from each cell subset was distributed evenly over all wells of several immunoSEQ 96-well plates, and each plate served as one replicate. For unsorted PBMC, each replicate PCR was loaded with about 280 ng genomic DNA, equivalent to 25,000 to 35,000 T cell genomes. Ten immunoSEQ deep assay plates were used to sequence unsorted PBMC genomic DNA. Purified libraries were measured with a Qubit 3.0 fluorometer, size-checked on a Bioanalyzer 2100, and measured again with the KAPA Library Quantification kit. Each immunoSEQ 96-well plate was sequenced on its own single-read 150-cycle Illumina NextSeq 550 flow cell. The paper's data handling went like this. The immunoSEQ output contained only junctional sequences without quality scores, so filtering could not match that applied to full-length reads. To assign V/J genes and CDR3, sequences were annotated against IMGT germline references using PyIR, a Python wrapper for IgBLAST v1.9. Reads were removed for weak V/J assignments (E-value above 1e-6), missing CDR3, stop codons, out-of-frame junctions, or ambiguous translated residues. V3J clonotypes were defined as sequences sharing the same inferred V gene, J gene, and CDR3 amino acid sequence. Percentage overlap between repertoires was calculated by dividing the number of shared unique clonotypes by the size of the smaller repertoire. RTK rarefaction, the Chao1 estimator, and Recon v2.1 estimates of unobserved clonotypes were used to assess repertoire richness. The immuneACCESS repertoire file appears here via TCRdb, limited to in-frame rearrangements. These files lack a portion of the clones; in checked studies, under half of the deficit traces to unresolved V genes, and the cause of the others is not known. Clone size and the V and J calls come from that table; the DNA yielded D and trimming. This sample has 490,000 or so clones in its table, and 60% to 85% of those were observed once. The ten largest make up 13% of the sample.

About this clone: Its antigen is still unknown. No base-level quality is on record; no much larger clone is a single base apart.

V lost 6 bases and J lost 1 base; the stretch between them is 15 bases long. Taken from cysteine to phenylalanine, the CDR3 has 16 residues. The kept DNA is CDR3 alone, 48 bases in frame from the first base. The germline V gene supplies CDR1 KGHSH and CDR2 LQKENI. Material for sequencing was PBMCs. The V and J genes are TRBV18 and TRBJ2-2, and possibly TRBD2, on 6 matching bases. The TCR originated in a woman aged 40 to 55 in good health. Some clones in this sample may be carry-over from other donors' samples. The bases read TGTGCCAGCTCCCCCGAGTTAGCGGAGAACACCGGGGAGCTGTTTTTT. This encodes CASSPELAENTGELFF.